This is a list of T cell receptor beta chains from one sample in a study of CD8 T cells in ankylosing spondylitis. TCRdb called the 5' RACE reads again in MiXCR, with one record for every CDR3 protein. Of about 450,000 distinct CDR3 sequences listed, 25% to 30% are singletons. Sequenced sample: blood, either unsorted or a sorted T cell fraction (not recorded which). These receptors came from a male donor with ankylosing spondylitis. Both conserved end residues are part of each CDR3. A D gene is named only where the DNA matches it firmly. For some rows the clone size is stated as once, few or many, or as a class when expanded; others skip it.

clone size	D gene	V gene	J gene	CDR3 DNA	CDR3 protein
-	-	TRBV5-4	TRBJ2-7	TGTGCCAGCAGCTTTAAAGGGGAACTGGCCGAGCAGTACTTC	CASSFKGELAEQYF
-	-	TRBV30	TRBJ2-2	TGTGCCTGGAGACCCCTTGGGGGCCGTTCTACCGGGGAGCTGTTTTTT	CAWRPLGGRSTGELFF
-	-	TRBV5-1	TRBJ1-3	TGCGCCAGCAGCCCGGGTCTCTCAACGGCCTCTGGAAACACCATATATTTT	CASSPGLSTASGNTIYF
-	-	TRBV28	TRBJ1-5	TGTGCCAGCAGTTTATTCACTCAGCCCCAGCATTTT	CASSLFTQPQHF
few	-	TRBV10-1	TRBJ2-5	TGCGCCAGCAGTGAAGCCCTCGGGACTCCTCAAGAGACCCAGTACTTC	CASSEALGTPQETQYF
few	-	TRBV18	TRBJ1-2	TGTGCCAGCTCACCAGTCGGGGTTGAGGATGGCTACACCTTC	CASSPVGVEDGYTF
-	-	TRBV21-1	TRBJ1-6	TGTGCCAGCAGCAAAGAGGGGCAGGGGGCTCCCCTCCACTTT	CASSKEGQGAPLHF
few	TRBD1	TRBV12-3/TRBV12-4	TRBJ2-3	TGTGCCAGCAGTTTAGGGGGACAGAAAAATACGCAGTATTTT	CASSLGGQKNTQYF
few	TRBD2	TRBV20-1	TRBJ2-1	TGCAGTGCTAGAGGCCGGGCGCTAGCGGGAGTGTACTCCTACAATGAGCAGTTCTTC	CSARGRALAGVYSYNEQFF
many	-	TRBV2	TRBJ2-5	TGTGCCAGCAGTGCAACGACAGGGAGGGAGACCCAGTACTTC	CASSATTGRETQYF
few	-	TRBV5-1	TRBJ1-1	TGCGCCAGCAGCTTGGATACAGCAAACACTGAAGCTTTCTTT	CASSLDTANTEAFF
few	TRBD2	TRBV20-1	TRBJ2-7	TGCAGTGCTAGAGACCTCCCAATGGGACTAGCGGGAGAGTCTTACGAGCAGTACTTC	CSARDLPMGLAGESYEQYF
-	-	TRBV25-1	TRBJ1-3	TGTGCCAGCAGTGGGACCCGTTATTCTTCCGGAAACACCATATATTTT	CASSGTRYSSGNTIYF
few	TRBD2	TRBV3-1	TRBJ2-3	TGTGCCAGCAGCCGCCTTACGGCGGGGGGGACAGATACGCAGTATTTT	CASSRLTAGGTDTQYF
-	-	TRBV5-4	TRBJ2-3	TGTGCCAGCAGCTTGGCGGGGGTGCGTAGCACAGATACGCAGTATTTT	CASSLAGVRSTDTQYF
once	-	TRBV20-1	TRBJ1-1	TGCAGTGCTAAGGGGCACAATACCGCTGAAGCTTTCTTT	CSAKGHNTAEAFF
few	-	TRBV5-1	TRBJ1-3	TGCGCCAGCAGCTTAGACAGCGGAAACACCATATATTTT	CASSLDSGNTIYF
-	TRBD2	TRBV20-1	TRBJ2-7	TGCAGTGCTAGGGCACTAGCGGGGCTAACCTACGAGCAGTACTTC	CSARALAGLTYEQYF
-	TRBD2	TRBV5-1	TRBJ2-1	TGCGCCAGCAGATCTACTAGCGGGACTTTGTACAATGAGCAGTTCTTC	CASRSTSGTLYNEQFF
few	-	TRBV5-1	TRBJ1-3	TGCGCCAGCAGCTCAACAGCTACACCTGGAAACACCATATATTTT	CASSSTATPGNTIYF
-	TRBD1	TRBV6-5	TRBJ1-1	TGTGCCAGCAGTTCCTCGGACAGGAGGGGCACTGAAGCTTTCTTT	CASSSSDRRGTEAFF
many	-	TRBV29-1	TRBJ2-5	TGCAGCGTTGCGGACCAAGAGACCCAGTACTTC	CSVADQETQYF
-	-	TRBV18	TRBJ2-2	TGTGCCAGCTCATCTCGGACCCCCCCCGGGGAGCTGTTTTTT	CASSSRTPPGELFF
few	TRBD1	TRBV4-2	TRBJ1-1	TGTGCCAGCAGCCAAGTATTGGGCAGGGGGCTGACTGAAGCTTTCTTT	CASSQVLGRGLTEAFF
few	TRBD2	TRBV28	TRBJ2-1	TGTGCCACCGCTACCGGGACTAGCCGCAATGAGCAGTTCTTC	CATATGTSRNEQFF
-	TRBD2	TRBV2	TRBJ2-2	TGTGCCAGCAGTACGGGGGGGGCGCGGACCGGGGAGCTGTTTTTT	CASSTGGARTGELFF
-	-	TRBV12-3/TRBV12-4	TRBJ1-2	TGTGCCAGCAGTTTAATTTCCAGCTATGGCTACACCTTC	CASSLISSYGYTF
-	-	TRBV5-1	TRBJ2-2	TGCGCCAGCACGGACTCAGCGAACACCGGGGAGCTGTTTTTT	CASTDSANTGELFF
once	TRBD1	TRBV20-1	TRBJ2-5	TGCAGTGCTAGACATTGGACAGGGACGGAGACCCAGTACTTC	CSARHWTGTETQYF
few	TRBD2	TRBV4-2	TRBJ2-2	TGTGCCAGCAGCCAATCCGGGGGGACTAGCCAAGGGGAGCTGTTTTTT	CASSQSGGTSQGELFF
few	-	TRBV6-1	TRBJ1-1	TGTGCCAGCAAGCAGGGTGGTGCTGAAGCTTTCTTT	CASKQGGAEAFF
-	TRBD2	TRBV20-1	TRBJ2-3	TGCAGTGCTGGGGGTCGGGGGGGGAGCACAGATACGCAGTATTTT	CSAGGRGGSTDTQYF
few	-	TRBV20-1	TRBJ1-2	TGCAGTGCTAGTAGTGGCGGTTCTGGAGCAAACTATGGCTACACCTTC	CSASSGGSGANYGYTF
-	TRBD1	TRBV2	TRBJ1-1	TGTGCCAGCAGTCGCTCACAGGGGTGGGAAGCTGAAGCTTTCTTT	CASSRSQGWEAEAFF
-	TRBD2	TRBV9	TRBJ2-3	TGTGCCAGCAGCGTAGGGGGGACTAGCCAAGATACGCAGTATTTT	CASSVGGTSQDTQYF
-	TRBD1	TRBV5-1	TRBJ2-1	TGCGCCAGCAGCGTAACCGGGACAGTATCCTACAATGAGCAGTTCTTC	CASSVTGTVSYNEQFF
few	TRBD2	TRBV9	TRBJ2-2	TGTGCCAGCAGCGTAGTTTCAGCGGGAGGGCCCGGGGAGCTGTTTTTT	CASSVVSAGGPGELFF
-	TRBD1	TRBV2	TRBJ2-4	TGTGCCAGCAGTGAACGACAGGGTGTCATTCAGTACTTC	CASSERQGVIQYF
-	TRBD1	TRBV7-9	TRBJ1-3	TGTGCCAGCAGCTGGCAGGGGGCCTCTGGAAACACCATATATTTT	CASSWQGASGNTIYF
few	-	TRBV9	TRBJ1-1	TGTGCCAGGACAGGGAACACTGAAGCTTTCTTT	CARTGNTEAFF
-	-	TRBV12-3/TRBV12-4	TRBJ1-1	TGTGCCAGCAGTTTAGCGCTTCGAGCTGAAGCTTTCTTT	CASSLALRAEAFF
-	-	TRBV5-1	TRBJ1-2	TGCGCCAGCAGCTTATATGGAGGGGAGAACTATGGCTACACCTTC	CASSLYGGENYGYTF
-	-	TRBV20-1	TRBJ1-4	TGCAGTGCTAGAGCGGGAGTTAATGAAAAACTGTTTTTT	CSARAGVNEKLFF
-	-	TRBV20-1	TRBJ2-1	TGCAGTGCGTGGGGGAATGAGCAGTTCTTC	CSAWGNEQFF
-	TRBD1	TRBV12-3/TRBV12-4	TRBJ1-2	TGTGCCAGCAGTTTTGCCATAACAGGGGGCAATGGCTACACCTTC	CASSFAITGGNGYTF
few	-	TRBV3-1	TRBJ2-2	TGTGCCAGCAGCCAGACCCAGAGGCAGAGCACCGGGGAGCTGTTTTTT	CASSQTQRQSTGELFF
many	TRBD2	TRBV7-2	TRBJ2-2	TGTGCCAGCAGCTTAGTCGCGGGAGCCGGGGAGCTGTTTTTT	CASSLVAGAGELFF
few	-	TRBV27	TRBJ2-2	TGTGCCAGCAGTTTTGGGGGGACTACCGGGGAGCTGTTTTTT	CASSFGGTTGELFF
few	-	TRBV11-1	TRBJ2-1	TGTGCCAGCAGCTTAAGGGGGGGAGGGGACCCGAGCTCCTACAATGAGCAGTTCTTC	CASSLRGGGDPSSYNEQFF
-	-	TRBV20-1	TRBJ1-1	TGCAGTGCGTTCCGGCAGGGAGGGACTGAAGCTTTCTTT	CSAFRQGGTEAFF
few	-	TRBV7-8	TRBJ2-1	TGTGCCAGCAGCTTAGTACGAGGGGGTTCGGATGAGCAGTTCTTC	CASSLVRGGSDEQFF
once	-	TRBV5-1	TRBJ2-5	TGCGCCAGCAGCCCCATAGGCCCGGGAGAGACCCAGTACTTC	CASSPIGPGETQYF
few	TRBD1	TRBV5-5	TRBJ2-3	TGTGCCAGCAGCCCACAGAGGACAGGAGCGACAGATACGCAGTATTTT	CASSPQRTGATDTQYF
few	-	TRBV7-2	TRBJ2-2	TGTGCCAGCAGCTTAGTGGGGACATCCACCGGGGAGCTGTTTTTT	CASSLVGTSTGELFF